This T cell receptor beta chain stems from a study of beta chain features in type 1 diabetes. Study conclusions and caveats: Among type 1 diabetes patients, VDJ junctions had fewer insertions and more deletions. Resolution of whether HLA type affects TCRB rearrangement was not achieved here. Relative to healthy donors, patients appeared to have naive, central memory and Treg TCRB repertoires that were more similar. Across all four CD4+ subsets, people with type 1 diabetes showed modestly shorter TCRB CDR3s.

Expressed TCRB transcripts got sequenced, as all isolated RNA was reverse transcribed. Sequencing used immunoSEQ multiplex PCR; TCRdb keeps in-frame clones, though not all of them. The data hold hundreds of thousands of clones, with roughly 16% observed a single time. This clone was observed a few times. Its antigen is not identified. V was pared by 0 bases and J by 1 base, with 9 bases between. Germline V CDR1 and CDR2: SGHTA, FQGTGA. The CDR3 extends over 15 amino acids. This receptor was identified in a man younger than 35 in good health. Sequencing used naive CD4+ T cells from blood. This chain links TRBV7-3 with TRBJ1-1; D remains ambiguous. In DNA, the CDR3 is TGTGCCAGCAGCTTAACCGGCGGAAAGAACACTGAAGCTTTCTTT. This sequence encodes CASSLTGGKNTEAFF.